The table lists the clone carrying this TCR beta chain with many counts. What it binds is unknown. This record belongs to a study of early T cells in non-severe SARS-CoV-2 infection. Study-level background: Chains were not paired, and sequencing was done on bulk RNA from unsorted whole blood.

The junction had 13 bases not matched to a gene; V was cut back by 5 bases and J by 3 bases. Germline V lookup: CDR1 SGHTA, CDR2 FQGNSA. The CDR3 loop spans 17 amino acids. Unique molecular identifiers (one per individual cDNA molecule) were attached. TCRdb re-called the 5' RACE reads through MiXCR, storing one row per CDR3 protein. The sample shows tens of thousands of distinct CDR3 sequences, around 4.5% of them seen only once. Whole-study findings and limits: Matching with VDJdb favored anti-spike CD8 responses (missing private and CD4 specificities).

The chain has TRBV7-2 and TRBJ2-7; 10 bases are a match to TRBD2. The clonotype comes from an adult who was a healthcare worker with PCR-confirmed SARS-CoV-2 infection or an uninfected control (not recorded which). What was sequenced was whole blood. CDR3 nucleotides: TGTGCCAGCAGCCATGAGACCGGGACTAGCGTAAACTACGAGCAGTACTTC. It encodes CASSHETGTSVNYEQYF.